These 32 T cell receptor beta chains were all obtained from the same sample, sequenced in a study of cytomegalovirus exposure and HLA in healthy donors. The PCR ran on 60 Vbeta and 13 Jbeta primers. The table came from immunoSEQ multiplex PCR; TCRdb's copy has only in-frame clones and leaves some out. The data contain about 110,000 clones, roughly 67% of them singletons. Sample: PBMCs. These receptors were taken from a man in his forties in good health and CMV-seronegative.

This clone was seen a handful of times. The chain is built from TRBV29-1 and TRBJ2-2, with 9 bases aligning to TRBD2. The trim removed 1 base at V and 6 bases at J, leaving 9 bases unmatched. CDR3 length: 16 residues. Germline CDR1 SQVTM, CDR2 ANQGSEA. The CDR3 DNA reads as TGCAGCGTTGAAGGCGGCGGGGGGGTGTCCGCCGGGGAGCTGTTTTTT. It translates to CSVEGGGGVSAGELFF.

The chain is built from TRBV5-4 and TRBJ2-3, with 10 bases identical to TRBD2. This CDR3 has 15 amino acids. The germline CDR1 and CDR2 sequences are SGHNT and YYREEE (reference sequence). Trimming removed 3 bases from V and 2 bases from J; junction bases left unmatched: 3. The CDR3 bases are TGTGCCAGCAGCTCGGGACTAGCGTACACAGATACGCAGTATTTT. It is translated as CASSSGLAYTDTQYF.

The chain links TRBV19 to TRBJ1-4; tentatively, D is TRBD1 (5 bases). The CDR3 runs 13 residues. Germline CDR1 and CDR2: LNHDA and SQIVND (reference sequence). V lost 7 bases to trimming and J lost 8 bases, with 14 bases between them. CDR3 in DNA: TGTGCCAGTATCCCCCGCCGGGGGGAAAAACTGTTTTTT. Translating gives CASIPRRGEKLFF. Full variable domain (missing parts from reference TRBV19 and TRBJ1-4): DGGITQSPKYLFRKEGQNVTLSCEQNLNHDAMYWYRQDPGQGLRLIYYSQIVNDFQKGDIAEGYSVSREKKESFPLTVTSAQKNPTAFYLCASIPRRGEKLFFGSGTQLSVL.

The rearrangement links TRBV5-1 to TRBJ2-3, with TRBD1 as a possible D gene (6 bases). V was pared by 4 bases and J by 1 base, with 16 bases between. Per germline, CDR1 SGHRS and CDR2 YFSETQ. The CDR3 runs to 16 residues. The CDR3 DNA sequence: TGCGCCAGCAGCCCCGGACAGTCCTCCGGCACAGATACGCAGTATTTT. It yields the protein CASSPGQSSGTDTQYF.

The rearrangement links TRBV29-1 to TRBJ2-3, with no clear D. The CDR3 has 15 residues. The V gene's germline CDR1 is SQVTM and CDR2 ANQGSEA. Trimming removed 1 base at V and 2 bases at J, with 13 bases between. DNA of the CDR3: TGCAGCGTTGAAGGATTACAGATATACACAGATACGCAGTATTTT. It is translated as CSVEGLQIYTDTQYF.

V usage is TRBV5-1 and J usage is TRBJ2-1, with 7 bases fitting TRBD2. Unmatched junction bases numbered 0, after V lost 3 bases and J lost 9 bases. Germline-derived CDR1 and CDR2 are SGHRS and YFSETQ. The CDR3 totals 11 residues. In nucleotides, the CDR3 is TGCGCCAGCAGCTGGGAGGGTGAGCAGTTCTTC. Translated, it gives CASSWEGEQFF.

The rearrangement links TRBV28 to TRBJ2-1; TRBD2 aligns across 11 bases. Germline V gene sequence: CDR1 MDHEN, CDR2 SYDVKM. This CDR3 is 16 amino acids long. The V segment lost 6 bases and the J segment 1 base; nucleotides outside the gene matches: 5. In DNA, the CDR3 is TGTGCCAGCAGCCTCCTAGCGGGGGGATCCTACAATGAGCAGTTCTTC. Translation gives CASSLLAGGSYNEQFF.

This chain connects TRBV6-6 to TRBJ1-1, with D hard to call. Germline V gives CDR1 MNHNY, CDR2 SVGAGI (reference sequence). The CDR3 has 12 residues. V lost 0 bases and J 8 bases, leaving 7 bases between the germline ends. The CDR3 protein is CASSYSNMEAFF. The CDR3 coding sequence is TGTGCCAGCAGTTACTCAAACATGGAAGCTTTCTTT.

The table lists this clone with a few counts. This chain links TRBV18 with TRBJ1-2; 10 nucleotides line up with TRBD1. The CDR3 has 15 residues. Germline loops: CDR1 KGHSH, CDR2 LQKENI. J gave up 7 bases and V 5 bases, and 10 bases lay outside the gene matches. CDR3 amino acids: CASSLGQGKFSGYTF. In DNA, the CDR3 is TGTGCCAGCTCATTGGGACAGGGGAAATTTTCTGGCTACACCTTC. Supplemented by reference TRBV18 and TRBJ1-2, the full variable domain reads NAGVMQNPRHLVRRRGQEARLRCSPMKGHSHVYWYRQLPEEGLKFMVYLQKENIIDESGMPKERFSAEFPKEGPSILRIQQVVRGDSAAYFCASSLGQGKFSGYTFGSGTRLTVV.

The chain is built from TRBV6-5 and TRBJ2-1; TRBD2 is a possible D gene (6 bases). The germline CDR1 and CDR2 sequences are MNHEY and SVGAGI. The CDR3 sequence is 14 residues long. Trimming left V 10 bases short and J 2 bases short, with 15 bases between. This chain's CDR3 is CANNGRDTYNEQFF. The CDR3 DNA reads TGTGCCAATAATGGGCGGGATACCTACAATGAGCAGTTCTTC.

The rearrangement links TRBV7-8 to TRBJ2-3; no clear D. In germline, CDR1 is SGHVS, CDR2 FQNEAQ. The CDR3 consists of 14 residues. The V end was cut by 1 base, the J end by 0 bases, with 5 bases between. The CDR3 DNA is TGTGCCAGCAGCTTAGGGCCAAGCACAGATACGCAGTATTTT. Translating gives CASSLGPSTDTQYF.

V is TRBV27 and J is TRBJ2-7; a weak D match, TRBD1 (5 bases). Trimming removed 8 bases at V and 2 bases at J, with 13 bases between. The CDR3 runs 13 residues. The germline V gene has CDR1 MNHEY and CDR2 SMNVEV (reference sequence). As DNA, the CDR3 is TGTGCCAGCCGAAACAGGACGACCTACGAGCAGTACTTC. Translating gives CASRNRTTYEQYF.

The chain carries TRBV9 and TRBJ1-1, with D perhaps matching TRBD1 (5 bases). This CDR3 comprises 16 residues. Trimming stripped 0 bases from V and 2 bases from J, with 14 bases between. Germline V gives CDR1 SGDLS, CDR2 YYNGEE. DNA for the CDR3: TGTGCCAGCAGCGTAGGGGGCCTACCCGCAAACACTGAAGCTTTCTTT. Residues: CASSVGGLPANTEAFF.

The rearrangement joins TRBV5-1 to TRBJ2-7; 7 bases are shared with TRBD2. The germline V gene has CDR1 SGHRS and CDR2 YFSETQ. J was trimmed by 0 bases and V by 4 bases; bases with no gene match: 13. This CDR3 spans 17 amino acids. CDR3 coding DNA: TGCGCCAGCAGCCCGCGCGGGGGTACCGGAGTCTCCTACGAGCAGTACTTC. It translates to CASSPRGGTGVSYEQYF.

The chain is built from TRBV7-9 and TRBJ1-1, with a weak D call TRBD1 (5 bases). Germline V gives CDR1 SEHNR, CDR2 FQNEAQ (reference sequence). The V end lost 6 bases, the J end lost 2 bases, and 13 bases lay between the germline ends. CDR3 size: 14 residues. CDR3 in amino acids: CASRRDSRNTEAFF. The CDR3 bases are TGTGCCAGCAGGAGAGACAGCCGAAACACTGAAGCTTTCTTT. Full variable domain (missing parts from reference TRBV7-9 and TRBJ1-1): DTGVSQNPRHKITKRGQNVTFRCDPISEHNRLYWYRQTLGQGPEFLTYFQNEAQLEKSRLLSDRFSAERPKGSFSTLEIQRTEQGDSAMYLCASRRDSRNTEAFFGQGTRLTVV.

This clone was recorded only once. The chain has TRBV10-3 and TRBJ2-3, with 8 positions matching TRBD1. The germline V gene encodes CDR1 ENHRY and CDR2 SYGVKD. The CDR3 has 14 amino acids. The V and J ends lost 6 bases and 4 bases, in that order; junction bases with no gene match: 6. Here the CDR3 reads CAISGQGRADTQYF. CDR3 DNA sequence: TGTGCCATCAGCGGACAGGGTCGTGCAGATACGCAGTATTTT.

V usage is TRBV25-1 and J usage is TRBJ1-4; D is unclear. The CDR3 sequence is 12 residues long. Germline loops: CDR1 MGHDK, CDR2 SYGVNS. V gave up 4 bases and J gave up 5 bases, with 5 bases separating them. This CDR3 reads CASSARNEKLFF. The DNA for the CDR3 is TGTGCCAGCAGTGCCAGAAATGAAAAACTGTTTTTT.

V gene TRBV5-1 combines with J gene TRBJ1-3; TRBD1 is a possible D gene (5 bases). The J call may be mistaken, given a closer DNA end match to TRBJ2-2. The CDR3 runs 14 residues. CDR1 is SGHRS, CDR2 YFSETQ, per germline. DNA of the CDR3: TGCGCCAGCAGCTTCGGACAGAACACCGGGGAGCTGTTTTTT. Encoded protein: CASSFGQNTGELFF.

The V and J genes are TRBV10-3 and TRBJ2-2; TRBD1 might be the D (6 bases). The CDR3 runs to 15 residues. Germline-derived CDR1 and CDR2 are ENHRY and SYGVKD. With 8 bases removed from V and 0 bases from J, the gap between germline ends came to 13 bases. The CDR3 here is CAISGQITNTGELFF. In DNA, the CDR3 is TGTGCCATCTCAGGACAGATAACGAACACCGGGGAGCTGTTTTTT.

The CDR3: CASYPDRNTDTQYF. The DNA for the CDR3 is TGCGCCAGCTACCCAGACAGGAACACAGATACGCAGTATTTT. V is TRBV5-1 and J is TRBJ2-3; TRBD1 might be the D (6 bases). The germline gives CDR1 SGHRS, CDR2 YFSETQ. The CDR3 runs 14 residues. V was clipped by 7 bases and J by 2 bases, with 14 bases between them.

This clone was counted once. In DNA, the CDR3 is TGTGCCTGGAACAGGGGCTCCTACGAGCAGTACTTC. Translating gives CAWNRGSYEQYF. This chain links TRBV30 with TRBJ2-5; 7 bases fit TRBD1. The J call is in doubt because the DNA end fits TRBJ2-7 better. Per germline, CDR1 GTSNPN and CDR2 SVGIG (reference sequence). The CDR3 is 12 amino acids.

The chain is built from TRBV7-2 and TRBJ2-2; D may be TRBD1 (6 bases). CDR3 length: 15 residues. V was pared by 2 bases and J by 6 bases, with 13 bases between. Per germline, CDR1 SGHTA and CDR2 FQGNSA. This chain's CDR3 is CASSLRQVLSGELFF. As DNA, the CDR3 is TGTGCCAGCAGCTTACGACAGGTTTTGTCCGGGGAGCTGTTTTTT.

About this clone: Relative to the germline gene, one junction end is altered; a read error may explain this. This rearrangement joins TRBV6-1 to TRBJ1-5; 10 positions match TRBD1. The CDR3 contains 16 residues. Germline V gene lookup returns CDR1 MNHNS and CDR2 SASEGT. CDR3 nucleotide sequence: TGTGCCAGCAGAGAATGGGACAGGGGCGATATCAAGCCCCGGCATTTT. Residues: CASREWDRGDIKPRHF.

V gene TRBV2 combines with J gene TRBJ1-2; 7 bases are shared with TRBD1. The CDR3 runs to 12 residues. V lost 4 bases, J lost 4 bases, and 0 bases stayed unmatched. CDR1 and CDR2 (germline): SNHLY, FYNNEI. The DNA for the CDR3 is TGTGCCAGCAGTGGGACAGGCTATGGCTACACCTTC. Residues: CASSGTGYGYTF. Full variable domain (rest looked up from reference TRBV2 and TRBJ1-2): EPEVTQTPSHQVTQMGQEVILRCVPISNHLYFYWYRQILGQKVEFLVSFYNNEISEKSEIFDDQFSVERPDGSNFTLKIRSTKLEDSAMYFCASSGTGYGYTFGSGTRLTVV.

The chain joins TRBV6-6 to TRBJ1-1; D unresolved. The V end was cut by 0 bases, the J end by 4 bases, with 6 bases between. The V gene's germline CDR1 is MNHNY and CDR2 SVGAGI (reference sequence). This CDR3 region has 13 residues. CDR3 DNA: TGTGCCAGCAGTTACTCGAGAAGCACTGAAGCTTTCTTT. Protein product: CASSYSRSTEAFF.

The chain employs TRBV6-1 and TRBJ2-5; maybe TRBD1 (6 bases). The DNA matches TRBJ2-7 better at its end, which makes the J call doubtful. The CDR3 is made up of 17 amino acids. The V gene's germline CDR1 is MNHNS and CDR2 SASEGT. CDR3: CASSGFPTGFGDYEQYF. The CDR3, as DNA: TGTGCCAGCAGTGGTTTCCCTACAGGGTTTGGGGACTACGAGCAGTACTTC.

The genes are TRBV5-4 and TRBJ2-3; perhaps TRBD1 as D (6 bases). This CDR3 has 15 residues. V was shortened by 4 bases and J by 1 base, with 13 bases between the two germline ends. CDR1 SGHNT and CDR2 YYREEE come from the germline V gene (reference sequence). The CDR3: CASSNRGSGTDTQYF. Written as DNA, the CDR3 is TGTGCCAGCAGCAATAGGGGGTCGGGCACAGATACGCAGTATTTT.

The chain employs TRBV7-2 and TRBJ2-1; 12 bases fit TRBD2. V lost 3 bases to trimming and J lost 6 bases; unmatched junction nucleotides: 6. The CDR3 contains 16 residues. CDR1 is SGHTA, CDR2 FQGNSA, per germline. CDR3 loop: CASSFTLAGGRNEQFF. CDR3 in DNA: TGTGCCAGCAGCTTTACCCTAGCGGGGGGGCGCAATGAGCAGTTCTTC.

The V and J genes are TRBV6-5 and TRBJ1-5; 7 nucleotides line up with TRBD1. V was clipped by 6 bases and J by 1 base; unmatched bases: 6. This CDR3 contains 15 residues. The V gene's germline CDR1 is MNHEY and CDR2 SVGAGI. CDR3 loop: CASSDDRESNQPQHF. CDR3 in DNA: TGTGCCAGCAGCGACGACAGGGAAAGCAATCAGCCCCAGCATTTT.

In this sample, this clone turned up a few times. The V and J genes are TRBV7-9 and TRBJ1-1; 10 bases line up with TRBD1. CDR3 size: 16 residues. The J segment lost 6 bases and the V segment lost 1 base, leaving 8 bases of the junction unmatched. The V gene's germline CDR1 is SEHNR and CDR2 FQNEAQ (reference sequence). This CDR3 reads CASSLVVDRGRAEAFF. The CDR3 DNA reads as TGTGCCAGCAGCTTAGTGGTTGACAGGGGGCGGGCTGAAGCTTTCTTT.

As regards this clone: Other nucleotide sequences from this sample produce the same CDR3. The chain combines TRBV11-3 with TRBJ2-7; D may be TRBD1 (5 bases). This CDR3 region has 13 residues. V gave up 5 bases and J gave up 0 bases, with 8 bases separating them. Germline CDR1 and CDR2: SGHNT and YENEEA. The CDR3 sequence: CASSLQGSYEQYF. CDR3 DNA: TGTGCCAGCAGCCTCCAGGGCTCCTACGAGCAGTACTTC.

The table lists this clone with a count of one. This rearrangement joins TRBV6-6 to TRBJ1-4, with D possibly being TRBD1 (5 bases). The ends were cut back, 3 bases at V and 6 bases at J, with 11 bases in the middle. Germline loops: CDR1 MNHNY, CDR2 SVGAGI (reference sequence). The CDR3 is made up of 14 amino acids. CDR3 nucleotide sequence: TGTGCCAGCAGTTATCGGCAGGGATATGAAAAACTGTTTTTT. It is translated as CASSYRQGYEKLFF.